This T cell receptor beta chain was sequenced in a study of T cells in Graves' hyperthyroidism and ophthalmopathy. The CDR3 regions of TCR beta were amplified from RNA transcripts. First-round RT-PCR of the TCR CDR3 relied on the HTBI primer set. TCRdb itself ran the multiplex PCR reads through MiXCR, one entry per CDR3 protein. Among roughly 800,000 distinct CDR3 sequences listed, 35% to 45% were seen once. The J segment lost 3 bases and the V segment lost 6 bases, leaving 8 bases of the junction unmatched. Germline V lookup: CDR1 LGHDT, CDR2 YNNKEL (reference sequence). The CDR3 is 14 amino acids. The TCR originated in a man younger than 35 with Graves' hyperthyroidism. The source material was blood. This sequence joins TRBV3-1 and TRBJ2-7; the match to TRBD1 covers 7 bases. The DNA of the CDR3 is TGTGCCAGCAGACATTGGGACAGTGGCTACGAGCAGTACTTC. Amino acid sequence: CASRHWDSGYEQYF.